The TCR beta chain described here comes from a study of naive and memory T cell subsets. An equimolar mix of two oligonucleotides served as the beta constant-region primer for TRBC1 and TRBC2. Nested alpha and beta constant-region primers with the SP2 primer drove four PCR rounds on ligated cDNA. MiXCR was run by TCRdb on the UMI-ligation and nested PCR reads, yielding one entry per CDR3 protein. The data show over 110,000 distinct CDR3 sequences, approximately 21% seen once. Germline V lookup: CDR1 LNHDA, CDR2 SQIVND (reference sequence). The trim removed 2 bases at V and 7 bases at J, leaving 4 bases unmatched. This CDR3 contains 16 residues. Findings of the study overall: A few larger clonotypes appeared in naive repertoires, especially CD8, possibly memory cells re-expressing CD45RA.

In the case of this clonotype: What it recognizes is unknown.

This clonotype originated in a human donor in good health. What was sequenced was naive CD8+ T cells from blood. The chain couples TRBV19 to TRBJ2-1; 14 nucleotides line up with TRBD2. CDR3 sequence (DNA): TGTGCCAGTAGTATATCCGGGACTAGCGGGAGAAATGAGCAGTTCTTC. Translation: CASSISGTSGRNEQFF.